Ten or more counts support the clone carrying this T cell receptor (beta chain). This record comes from a study of T cells after yellow fever vaccination. MiXCR, applied by TCRdb to the 5' RACE reads, yields one record per CDR3 protein. The profile shows under 250,000 distinct CDR3 sequences, about 7.1% of them singletons. In germline, CDR1 is MNHEY, CDR2 SVGAGI. The CDR3 sequence is 14 residues long. With V trimmed by 4 bases and J by 7 bases, 7 bases remained unmatched. The rearrangement joins TRBV6-5 to TRBJ2-5; the match to TRBD2 covers 9 bases. Material: CD4+ T cells sorted from PBMCs, obtained 15 days after the yellow fever booster vaccination. The clonotype comes from a man aged 25 to 45 who received the YFV17D yellow fever vaccine. CDR3 amino acids: CASSSLGSGGTQYF. The CDR3 DNA sequence: TGTGCCAGCAGTTCCCTTGGTAGCGGGGGGACCCAGTACTTC.